Below are 27 T cell receptor beta chains sequenced from a single sample in a study of control samples from healthy donors and cancer patients. The repertoire was sequenced with immunoSEQ multiplex PCR; TCRdb's copy has only in-frame clones and lacks some. The sample consists of over 100,000 clones, roughly 91% of them appearing once. Sample: blood. The receptors come from a woman aged 50 to 60 in good health.

V and J are TRBV20-1 and TRBJ2-3; 12 bases fit TRBD2. Germline V gene data show CDR1 as DFQATT and CDR2 as SNEGSKA (reference sequence). V shed 3 bases and J 6 bases; nucleotides not matched to a gene: 7. The CDR3 is 15 amino acids. CDR3 DNA sequence: TGCAGTGCTAGTTCTAGCGGGAGGGCCTCGGATACGCAGTATTTT. Protein product: CSASSSGRASDTQYF.

This chain joins TRBV7-9 and TRBJ2-3; 7 nucleotides line up with TRBD1. Germline CDR1 and CDR2: SEHNR and FQNEAQ (reference sequence). V gave up 4 bases and J gave up 2 bases; unmatched junction bases: 3. The CDR3 is 14 amino acids. CDR3 protein: CASSWTGLTDTQYF. The CDR3 coding sequence is TGTGCCAGCAGCTGGACAGGTCTCACAGATACGCAGTATTTT.

The V call is TRBV14, the J call TRBJ2-1; tentative D call: TRBD2 (5 bases). Per germline, CDR1 SGHDN and CDR2 FVKESK. The V and J ends lost 0 bases and 5 bases respectively, with 20 bases between them. The CDR3 spans 18 residues. As DNA, the CDR3 is TGTGCCAGCAGCCAAGATGGGTACAGAGGGATAGCCAACAATGAGCAGTTCTTC. It yields the protein CASSQDGYRGIANNEQFF. The whole variable domain, remainder taken from reference TRBV14 and TRBJ2-1, is EAGVTQFPSHSVIEKGQTVTLRCDPISGHDNLYWYRRVMGKEIKFLLHFVKESKQDESGMPNNRFLAERTGGTYSTLKVQPAELEDSGVYFCASSQDGYRGIANNEQFFGPGTRLTVL.

The gene calls are TRBV2 and TRBJ2-7; D not certain. This CDR3 has 12 amino acids. CDR1 and CDR2 (germline): SNHLY, FYNNEI. With 7 bases removed from V and 1 base from J, the gap between germline ends came to 8 bases. The CDR3 reads CASTGSSYEQYF. CDR3 coding DNA: TGTGCCAGCACGGGCAGTTCCTACGAGCAGTACTTC.

The chain has TRBV6-6 and TRBJ2-7, with 12 bases fitting TRBD2. Losses at the gene ends were 6 bases for V and 2 bases for J; bases not matched to a gene: 11. CDR3 length: 17 residues. Germline V gene data show CDR1 as MNHNY and CDR2 as SVGAGI (reference sequence). The CDR3 region has the DNA TGTGCCAGCAGCCGACTTACGCCTAGCGGGGGGGCCTACGAGCAGTACTTC. Amino acids: CASSRLTPSGGAYEQYF.

In its sample, this clone was seen once. The genes are TRBV6-6 and TRBJ2-5; D may be TRBD1 or TRBD2 (6 bases each). The CDR3 is 15 amino acids. V was clipped by 4 bases and J by 5 bases, with 17 bases between them. The germline gives CDR1 MNHNY, CDR2 SVGAGI (reference sequence). DNA of the CDR3: TGTGCCAGCAGTTCCCTTTTGGGGGGCAGGGAGACCCAGTACTTC. Amino acids: CASSSLLGGRETQYF.

V is TRBV4-3 and J is TRBJ2-3; a possible D gene is TRBD1 (5 bases). The CDR3 covers 14 residues. Per germline, CDR1 LGHNA and CDR2 YSLEER. Trimming took off 0 bases at V and 1 base at J, with 5 bases between the two ends. The CDR3 DNA reads as TGCGCCAGCAGCCAAGAACAGGGCACAGATACGCAGTATTTT. Translation gives CASSQEQGTDTQYF.

This clone was recorded once. The chain recombines TRBV6-5 with TRBJ1-2; TRBD1 matches 8 bases. Germline CDR1 is MNHEY and CDR2 is SVGAGI. With V trimmed by 7 bases and J by 4 bases, 8 bases remained unmatched. This CDR3 region has 14 residues. DNA for the CDR3: TGTGCCAGCACCCGGACAGGGAGAGTCTATGGCTACACCTTC. It specifies CASTRTGRVYGYTF.

The J gene is TRBJ1-5, the V gene TRBV19; 7 positions agree with TRBD1. Germline V gene lookup returns CDR1 LNHDA and CDR2 SQIVND (reference sequence). V was pared by 0 bases and J by 3 bases, with 8 bases of the junction left unmatched. The CDR3 extends over 17 amino acids. The CDR3 protein is CASSIDGEGAYNQPQHF. The CDR3 DNA reads TGTGCCAGTAGTATAGATGGGGAGGGGGCGTACAATCAGCCCCAGCATTTT.

In this sample, this clone turned up a few times. Written as DNA, the CDR3 is TGTGCCACCAGCAGAGATTGGGGCCGGAGTTCCAATCAGCCCCAGCATTTT. As protein: CATSRDWGRSSNQPQHF. This chain links TRBV15 with TRBJ1-5, with D maybe TRBD1 (5 bases). The CDR3 has 17 amino acids. The germline V gene has CDR1 LNHNV and CDR2 YYDKDF (reference sequence). The V gene lost 0 bases and the J gene lost 3 bases, with 15 bases spanning the gap. Supplemented by reference TRBV15 and TRBJ1-5, the full variable domain reads DAMVIQNPRYQVTQFGKPVTLSCSQTLNHNVMYWYQQKSSQAPKLLFHYYDKDFNNEADTPDNFQSRRPNTSFCFLDIRSPGLGDTAMYLCATSRDWGRSSNQPQHFGDGTRLSIL.

The sample holds a few counts of this clone. V is TRBV30 and J is TRBJ1-1; weak D call: TRBD1 (5 bases). The CDR3 contains 11 residues. Germline V gene data show CDR1 as GTSNPN and CDR2 as SVGIG (reference sequence). With 4 bases removed from V and 12 bases from J, the gap between germline ends came to 15 bases. DNA for the CDR3: TGTGCCTGGAAATCGGGGACCCGGTCTTTCTTT. This codes for CAWKSGTRSFF.

This clone was counted a single time. In nucleotides, the CDR3 is TGTGCCAGCAGTGAAAGGCAGTCCCTCGTCTACGAGCAGTACTTC. It yields the protein CASSERQSLVYEQYF. This sequence joins TRBV2 and TRBJ2-7, with D hard to call. This CDR3 comprises 15 residues. V lost 2 bases, J lost 3 bases, and 14 bases lay in between. CDR1 and CDR2 (germline): SNHLY, FYNNEI.

V and J are TRBV7-3 and TRBJ2-7; unclear D gene. The CDR3 loop spans 14 amino acids. CDR1 is SGHTA and CDR2 is FQGTGA in the germline V gene. The ends were cut back, 2 bases at V and 5 bases at J, with 13 bases in the middle. CDR3 in amino acids: CASSLGLRSNEQYF. CDR3 bases: TGTGCCAGCAGCTTAGGGCTTCGATCCAACGAGCAGTACTTC.

This rearrangement joins TRBV10-3 to TRBJ2-7; 8 nucleotides align to TRBD2. This CDR3 is built from 15 residues. In germline, CDR1 is ENHRY, CDR2 SYGVKD. The V gene end was trimmed by 6 bases and the J gene end by 2 bases; junction bases not matched to a gene: 9. CDR3 sequence: CAISASTGGAYEQYV. In nucleotides, the CDR3 is TGTGCCATCAGCGCTTCGACGGGAGGGGCCTACGAGCAGTACGTC.

The chain couples TRBV9 to TRBJ2-5; 7 nucleotides match TRBD2. V shed 0 bases, J shed 1 base, and the junction held 0 bases outside the gene matches. The length of the CDR3 is 14 residues. Per the germline V gene, CDR1 is SGDLS and CDR2 is YYNGEE. The CDR3 loop reads CASSVGTSQETQYF. The CDR3 nucleotides read TGTGCCAGCAGCGTAGGGACTAGCCAAGAGACCCAGTACTTC.

The chain has TRBV20-1 and TRBJ2-1; D may be TRBD2 (5 bases). V lost 1 base, J lost 10 bases, and 5 bases lay in between. The CDR3 has 10 amino acids. Germline CDR1 and CDR2: DFQATT and SNEGSKA (reference sequence). This CDR3 is CSARAGEQFF. In DNA, the CDR3 is TGCAGTGCTAGAGCGGGGGAGCAGTTCTTC.

The chain combines TRBV18 with TRBJ2-7, with 7 bases lining up with TRBD1. The germline V gene has CDR1 KGHSH and CDR2 LQKENI. V lost 8 bases, J lost 3 bases, and 4 bases stayed unmatched. CDR3 length: 12 residues. The CDR3 DNA is TGTGCCAGCAAGGGACAGAGCTACGAGCAGTACTTC. Residues: CASKGQSYEQYF.

This rearrangement joins TRBV11-2 to TRBJ1-2; D possibly corresponds to TRBD1 (6 bases). Germline CDR1 is SGHAT and CDR2 is FQNNGV. V was cut by 2 bases and J by 14 bases, with 21 bases left in between. CDR3 length: 14 amino acids. CDR3 DNA: TGTGCCAGCAGCTTAAGAGGGGGACACCCCATGGGGACCTTC. Its translation is CASSLRGGHPMGTF. Full variable domain (outside the CDR3, taken from reference TRBV11-2 and TRBJ1-2): EAGVAQSPRYKIIEKRQSVAFWCNPISGHATLYWYQQILGQGPKLLIQFQNNGVVDDSQLPKDRFSAERLKGVDSTLKIQPAKLEDSAVYLCASSLRGGHPMGTFGSGTRLTVV.

The chain couples TRBV6-5 to TRBJ1-2, with a tentative D call TRBD1 (5 bases). There are 12 residues in the CDR3. Germline CDR1 reads MNHEY; CDR2 reads SVGAGI. Deletions cut 6 bases from V and 7 bases from J, with 12 bases between. The CDR3 DNA reads TGTGCCAGCAGGAGTCCTGGGGGTGGCTACACCTTC. Translation gives CASRSPGGGYTF.

This rearrangement joins TRBV24-1 to TRBJ2-2; 7 bases fit TRBD1. V was clipped by 7 bases and J by 3 bases; unmatched bases: 4. The CDR3 is made up of 14 amino acids. CDR1 is KGHDR, CDR2 SFDVKD, per germline. For the CDR3, the DNA is TGTGCCACCAGCGGGGACAGCTACACCGGGGAGCTGTTTTTT. It codes for CATSGDSYTGELFF.

The V call is TRBV18, the J call TRBJ1-5; D call uncertain. The germline V gene encodes CDR1 KGHSH and CDR2 LQKENI. V shed 6 bases and J shed 7 bases, with 13 bases lying between them. This CDR3 comprises 13 residues. The chain's CDR3 is CASSRTLGQPQHF. The DNA for the CDR3 is TGTGCCAGCTCGAGGACTTTAGGACAGCCCCAGCATTTT.

The V and J genes are TRBV6-6 and TRBJ1-4; D call uncertain. This CDR3 is 12 amino acids long. With 3 bases removed from V and 3 bases from J, the gap between germline ends came to 2 bases. Germline-derived CDR1 and CDR2 are MNHNY and SVGAGI (reference sequence). The DNA of the CDR3 is TGTGCCAGCAGTTATGCTAATGAAAAACTGTTTTTT. Its translation is CASSYANEKLFF.

The chain recombines TRBV18 with TRBJ1-3; D gene ambiguous. The length of the CDR3 is 16 residues. The V end was cut by 3 bases, the J end by 0 bases, with 12 bases between. Per the germline V gene, CDR1 is KGHSH and CDR2 is LQKENI. The CDR3 DNA is TGTGCCAGCTCACCTTCCACCCCGGACTCTGGAAACACCATATATTTT. It is translated as CASSPSTPDSGNTIYF.

The chain carries TRBV11-2 and TRBJ1-1; no reliable D call. Germline CDR1 is SGHAT and CDR2 is FQNNGV. The CDR3 spans 13 residues. V was shortened by 1 base and J by 0 bases, with 3 bases between the two germline ends. This chain's CDR3 is CASSLGLNTEAFF. The CDR3 nucleotides read TGTGCCAGCAGCTTAGGCCTGAACACTGAAGCTTTCTTT.

This chain joins TRBV30 and TRBJ1-1; 7 bases fit TRBD1. The CDR3 spans 12 residues. Per the germline V gene, CDR1 is GTSNPN and CDR2 is SVGIG (reference sequence). The trim removed 5 bases at V and 6 bases at J, leaving 6 bases unmatched. CDR3 bases: TGTGCCTGGGACAGGGAAGTGGCTGAAGCTTTCTTT. This codes for CAWDREVAEAFF.

The table lists this clone with a count of one. The rearrangement links TRBV4-3 to TRBJ2-7; maybe TRBD2 (5 bases). Trimming took off 0 bases at V and 7 bases at J, with 10 bases between the two ends. CDR3 size: 13 residues. Germline V gene data show CDR1 as LGHNA and CDR2 as YSLEER. The chain's CDR3 is CASSQEGVGEQYV. For the CDR3, the DNA is TGCGCCAGCAGCCAAGAGGGAGTGGGAGAGCAGTACGTC.

V is TRBV7-8 and J is TRBJ1-5, with a possible D match to TRBD1 (5 bases). V was shortened by 1 base and J by 10 bases, with 14 bases between the two germline ends. Germline CDR1 is SGHVS and CDR2 is FQNEAQ. CDR3 size: 14 residues. DNA of the CDR3: TGTGCCAGCAGCTTAGTCGCCGGGGCAGGCCCCCAGCATTTT. It encodes CASSLVAGAGPQHF.